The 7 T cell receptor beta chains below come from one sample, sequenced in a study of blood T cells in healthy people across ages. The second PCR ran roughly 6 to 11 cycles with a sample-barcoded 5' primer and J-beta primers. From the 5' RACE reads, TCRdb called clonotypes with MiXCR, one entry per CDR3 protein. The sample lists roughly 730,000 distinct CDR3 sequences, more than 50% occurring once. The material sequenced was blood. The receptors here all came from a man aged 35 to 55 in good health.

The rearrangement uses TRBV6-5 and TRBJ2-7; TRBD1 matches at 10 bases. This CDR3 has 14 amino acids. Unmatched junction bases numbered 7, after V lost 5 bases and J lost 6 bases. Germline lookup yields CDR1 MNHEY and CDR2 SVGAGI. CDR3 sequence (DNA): TGTGCCAGCAGTATTCGGGACAGGGGAGGCGAGCAGTACTTC. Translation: CASSIRDRGGEQYF.

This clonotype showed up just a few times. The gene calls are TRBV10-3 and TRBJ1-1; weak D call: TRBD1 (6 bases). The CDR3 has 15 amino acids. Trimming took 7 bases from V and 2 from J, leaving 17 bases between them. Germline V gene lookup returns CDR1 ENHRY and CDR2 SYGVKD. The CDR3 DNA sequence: TGTGCCATCACCCCTACTGGGACAACAAACACTGAAGCTTTCTTT. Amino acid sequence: CAITPTGTTNTEAFF.

The CDR3 loop is CASSPGRPGLAVETQYF. CDR3 nucleotides: TGTGCCAGCAGCCCTGGGAGACCGGGACTAGCGGTAGAGACCCAGTACTTC. The rearrangement joins TRBV12-3 or TRBV12-4 to TRBJ2-5; 11 positions agree with TRBD2. The J segment lost 4 bases and the V segment lost 6 bases, leaving 13 bases of the junction unmatched. The CDR3 totals 17 residues.

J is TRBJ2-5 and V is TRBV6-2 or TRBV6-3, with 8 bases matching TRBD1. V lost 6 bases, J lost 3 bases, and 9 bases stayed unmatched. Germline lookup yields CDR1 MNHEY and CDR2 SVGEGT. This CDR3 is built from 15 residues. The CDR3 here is CASRRADRVKETQYF. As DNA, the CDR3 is TGTGCCAGCAGACGCGCGGACAGGGTCAAAGAGACCCAGTACTTC.

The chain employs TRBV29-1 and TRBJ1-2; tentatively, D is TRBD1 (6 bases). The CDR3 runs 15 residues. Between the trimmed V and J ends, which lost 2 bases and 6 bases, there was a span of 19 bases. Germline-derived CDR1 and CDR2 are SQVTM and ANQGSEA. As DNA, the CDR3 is TGCAGCGTTGAAAGGGGGAAGGGGCAACTCGATGGCTACACCTTC. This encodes CSVERGKGQLDGYTF.

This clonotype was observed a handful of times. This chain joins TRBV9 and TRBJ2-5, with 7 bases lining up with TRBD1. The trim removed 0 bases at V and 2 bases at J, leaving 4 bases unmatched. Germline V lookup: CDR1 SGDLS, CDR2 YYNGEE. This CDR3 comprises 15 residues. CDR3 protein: CASSVGTGAQETQYF. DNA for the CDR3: TGTGCCAGCAGCGTAGGAACAGGGGCTCAAGAGACCCAGTACTTC.

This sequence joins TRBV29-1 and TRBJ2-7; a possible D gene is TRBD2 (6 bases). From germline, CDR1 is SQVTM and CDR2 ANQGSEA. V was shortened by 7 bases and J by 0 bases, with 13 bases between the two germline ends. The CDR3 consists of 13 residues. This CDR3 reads CSAGLRSSYEQYF. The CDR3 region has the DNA TGCAGCGCGGGACTCAGGAGCTCCTACGAGCAGTACTTC.